The 4 T cell receptor beta chains below come from one sample, sequenced in a study of blood T cells in healthy people across ages (dated by TCRdb to between 2015 and 2017). Library preparation used 5' RACE. TCRdb records Illumina HiSeq 2500 as the sequencer. A second PCR of 7 to 11 cycles was run with a J-beta primer mix and a sample-barcoded 5' primer. The public reads were reanalyzed by TCRdb: fastp trimming at Q25, MiXCR alignment, in-frame beta chains only. Every entry covers one CDR3 protein and lists the most common genes and DNA from its rows. Here the sample has roughly 1.6 million distinct CDR3 sequences; roughly 30% occur a single time. Of the sample, around 11% falls within the top ten clones. Sequencing was done on a sample of blood. The origin of the receptors is a woman in her 30s in good health.

The gene calls are TRBV4-2 and TRBJ2-7, with TRBD1 matching over 10 bases. The CDR3 sequence is 16 residues long. J lost 2 bases, V lost 4 bases, and 8 bases had no gene match. CDR1 and CDR2 (germline): LGHNA, YNFKEQ. CDR3 loop: CASSPFVGQGPYEQYF. The CDR3 region has the DNA TGTGCCAGCAGCCCCTTCGTGGGACAGGGGCCCTACGAGCAGTACTTC.

This chain's CDR3 is CASSQDWTSGRGSSYNEQFF. DNA of the CDR3: TGCGCCAGCAGCCAAGACTGGACTAGCGGGAGGGGTAGCTCCTACAATGAGCAGTTCTTC. This chain connects TRBV4-1 to TRBJ2-1; 15 bases line up with TRBD2. V dropped 0 bases and J dropped 0; count of bases not matched to a gene: 6. CDR1 MGHRA and CDR2 YSYEKL come from the germline V gene. The CDR3 is 20 residues long.

J is TRBJ1-1 and V is TRBV5-1, with D possibly being TRBD1 (6 bases). CDR3 length equals 15 residues. Germline V gives CDR1 SGHRS, CDR2 YFSETQ. V was shortened by 0 bases and J by 0 bases, with 9 bases between the two germline ends. CDR3 loop: CASSLEGHLNTEAFF. The CDR3 bases are TGCGCCAGCAGCTTGGAGGGACATCTGAACACTGAAGCTTTCTTT.

The gene calls are TRBV21-1 and TRBJ1-5. TRBV21-1 is assigned pseudogene status. The CDR3 length is 15 residues. The DNA for the CDR3 is TGTGCCAGCTGGCAGCCTCTAAATAGCAATCAGCCCCAGCATTTT. Amino acids: CASWQPLNSNQPQHF.